Described below is a single T cell receptor (beta chain) sequence and its context. Its target is not known. The protocol was immunoSEQ multiplex PCR, while the TCRdb copy is restricted to in-frame clones and leaves out a portion. There are 30,000 or so clones in the sample; roughly 81% occur only once, and less than 7% lies in the top ten. The sample is drawn from a study of T cell repertoires in ileal Crohn's disease. CDR1 MNHEY and CDR2 SVGAGI come from the germline V gene. The CDR3 loop spans 15 amino acids. The V gene end was trimmed by 0 bases and the J gene end by 11 bases; junction bases not matched to a gene: 5. Eligibility required adulthood, ileal or ileocolonic Crohn's disease and indicated ileocolonic resection. Study-wide results and limits: Endoscopic recurrence occurred in every patient whose clonality exceeded 26.8%. Active smokers at surgery had more clonal expansions than non-smokers. High-frequency clones were more common in sorted CD8 than CD4 cells.

The chain recombines TRBV6-5 with TRBJ1-6, with 9 bases that match TRBD1. Sequences were obtained from ileal tissue. The sequence came from an adult with Crohn's disease. CDR3 sequence: CASSYSRTGATPLHF. The CDR3 DNA reads as TGTGCCAGCAGTTACTCCCGGACAGGGGCGACACCCCTCCACTTT.